One and the same sample provided the 3 T cell receptor beta chains below, sequenced in a study of human T cells and chemical hapten exposure. This sample's time point: patch test 1, 2 weeks after DPC sensitization. Treatment here: therapeutic diphenylcyclopropenone sensitization with weekly scalp DPC. TCRdb fed the RACE reads into MiXCR, producing one record per CDR3 protein. The sample records around 300,000 distinct CDR3 sequences, around 7% being singletons. The sequencing here drew on whole blood, taken in connection with sensitization to the hapten diphenylcyclopropenone (DPC). All receptors derive from a woman aged 18-29 years with alopecia areata. Some clones in this sample may be carry-over from other donors' samples.

With regard to this clonotype: Mismatch with germline at one junction end may stem from a read error. Here the CDR3 reads CVSSLGGRLIDTQYF. Written as DNA, the CDR3 is TGTGTCAGCAGTTTAGGGGGGCGCCTAATAGATACGCAGTATTTT. This chain connects TRBV28 to TRBJ2-3, with D perhaps assigned TRBD1 or TRBD2 (6 bases each). The germline CDR1 and CDR2 sequences are MDHEN and SYDVKM. This CDR3 spans 15 amino acids.

The table lists this clonotype with many counts. The chain is built from TRBV14 and TRBJ2-4, with 7 bases matching TRBD1. This CDR3 has 14 amino acids. Germline-derived CDR1 and CDR2 are SGHDN and FVKESK. After removal of 4 bases from V and 3 bases from J, the junction contained 3 bases not matched to a gene. The DNA for the CDR3 is TGTGCCAGCAGCCTACAGGGGAGCAAAAACATTCAGTACTTC. It is translated as CASSLQGSKNIQYF.

The rearrangement joins TRBV7-8 to TRBJ1-6, with a tentative D call TRBD1 (6 bases). The V and J ends lost 5 bases and 2 bases respectively, with 13 bases between them. Germline loops: CDR1 SGHVS, CDR2 FQNEAQ. The CDR3 runs to 16 residues. The CDR3 here is CASSGQQGTYNSPLHF. The CDR3 nucleotides are TGTGCCAGCAGCGGTCAACAGGGTACCTATAATTCACCCCTCCACTTT. The full variable domain, its missing parts supplied by reference TRBV7-8 and TRBJ1-6, is GAGVSQSPRYKVAKRGQDVALRCDPISGHVSLFWYQQALGQGPEFLTYFQNEAQLDKSGLPSDRFFAERPEGSVSTLKIQRTQQEDSAVYLCASSGQQGTYNSPLHFGNGTRLTVT.